A single T cell receptor beta chain is shown here with its context. Its cognate antigen is unknown. The conserved final phenylalanine or tryptophan is absent from the CDR3, which likely points to a read error. The DNA is left out, because the CDR3 cannot be placed on it with certainty; the CDR3 is given as TCRdb lists it. The data were taken from a study of tumor and adjacent non-tumor tissue in lung cancer. Study-level information: There were around eleven adenocarcinoma, a couple of squamous cell carcinoma and 1 small cell lung cancer cases. The patients, 10 or so men and roughly 5 women, were roughly 30 to 85 with stage I to III disease.

The template was RNA from unsorted bulk tissue. This non-tumor lung sample came from over 3 cm beyond the tumor edge. Findings and limits, study-wide: Tumor repertoires had a smaller top 100 clone share than normal lung.

The CDR3 spans 17 residues, counting both ends. Germline V lookup: CDR1 MNHNY, CDR2 SVGAGI (reference sequence). TCRbeta libraries were built with three rounds of nested PCR, modified from ARM-PCR. A single record per CDR3 protein comes from TCRdb applying MiXCR to the multiplex PCR reads. The sample has fewer than 90,000 distinct CDR3 sequences; around 80% are singletons. This clonotype originated in a woman aged 45-60 years with non-small cell lung cancer. This chain uses TRBV6-6 with TRBJ2-5; the table's D gene call, TRBD2, was not cross checked with the DNA. The sequencing input was distant non-tumor lung tissue. CDR3 amino acids: CASSRSIAGVNQETHYI.